The T cell receptor (beta chain) described here comes from a study of cytomegalovirus exposure and HLA in healthy donors. The overall study: An earlier analysis identified approximately 110 million unique TCR beta sequences in some 180 million T cells.

General study points: Most TCR sequences were uncommon, yet certain public TCRs appeared in many donors. Prediction of most subjects' HLA-A and HLA-B alleles by TCR beta sequences was reportedly accurate.

CDR3 length: 14 amino acids. Trimming at V came to 6 bases and at J to 5 bases, leaving 6 bases not matched to a gene. Germline-derived CDR1 and CDR2 are SGHDN and FVKESK. The PCR employed 60 Vbeta primers together with 13 Jbeta primers. TCRdb's copy holds only in-frame clones and misses some; the assay was immunoSEQ multiplex PCR. The table shows about 160,000 clones, with around 75% occurring only once. In regard to this clone: Its antigen is not known.

It was healthy bone marrow donors who served as donors. The sequenced material came from PBMCs. The source of this sequence is a man between 18 and 29 years old in good health and CMV-seronegative. J is TRBJ2-2 and V is TRBV14; 7 positions agree with TRBD1. CDR3 protein: CASRLQTGTGELFF. The CDR3 DNA follows: TGTGCCAGCAGACTCCAGACAGGGACCGGGGAGCTGTTTTTT.